This T cell receptor beta chain was identified in a study of blood T cell repertoires in COVID-19. In the study overall: The United States, Italy and Spain supplied acute and convalescent COVID-19 samples.

Original data processing: Reference gene primer amplification gave nucleated cell count estimates. Here immunoSEQ multiplex PCR was the method, and the copy in TCRdb shows in-frame clones only, minus some. The V and J calls and the clone size are those of that table, but D and trimming were determined from the DNA. The sample lists tens of thousands of clones; less than 85% were seen once. The CDR3 covers 16 residues. V lost 2 bases and J 7 bases, leaving 20 bases between the germline ends. Germline V lookup: CDR1 ENHRY, CDR2 SYGVKD. This sequence originates from a man between 65 and 80 years old with active or convalescent COVID-19. The rearrangement joins TRBV10-3 to TRBJ2-5; the D gene is possibly TRBD1 (7 bases). Sequencing was carried out using peripheral blood. The DNA of the CDR3 is TGTGCCATCAGTGAGCCTCGGACAGGCCTGGGAGGGACCCAGTACTTC. Residues: CAISEPRTGLGGTQYF.